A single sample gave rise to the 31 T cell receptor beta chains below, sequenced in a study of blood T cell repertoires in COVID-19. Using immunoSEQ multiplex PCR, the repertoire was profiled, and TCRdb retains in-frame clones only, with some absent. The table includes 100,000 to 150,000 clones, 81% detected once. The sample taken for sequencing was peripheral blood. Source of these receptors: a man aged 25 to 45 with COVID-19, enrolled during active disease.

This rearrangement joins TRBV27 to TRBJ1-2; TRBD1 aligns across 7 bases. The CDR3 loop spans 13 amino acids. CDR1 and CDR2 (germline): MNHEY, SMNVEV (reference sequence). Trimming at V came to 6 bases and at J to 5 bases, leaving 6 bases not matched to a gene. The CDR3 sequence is CASSPGQAYGYTF. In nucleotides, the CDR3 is TGTGCCAGCAGCCCTGGACAGGCTTATGGCTACACCTTC.

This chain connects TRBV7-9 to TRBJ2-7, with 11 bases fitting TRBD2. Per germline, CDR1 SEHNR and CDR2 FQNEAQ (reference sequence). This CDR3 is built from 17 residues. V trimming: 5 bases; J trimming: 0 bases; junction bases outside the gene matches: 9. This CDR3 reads CASSDSMGLAVSYEQYF. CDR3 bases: TGTGCCAGCAGCGACAGCATGGGACTAGCGGTCTCCTACGAGCAGTACTTC.

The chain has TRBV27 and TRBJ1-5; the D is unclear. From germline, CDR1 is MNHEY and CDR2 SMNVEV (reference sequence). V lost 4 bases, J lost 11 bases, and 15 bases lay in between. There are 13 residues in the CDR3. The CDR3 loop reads CASSSDGSKAQHF. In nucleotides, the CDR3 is TGTGCCAGCAGTTCAGACGGGTCGAAGGCCCAGCATTTT.

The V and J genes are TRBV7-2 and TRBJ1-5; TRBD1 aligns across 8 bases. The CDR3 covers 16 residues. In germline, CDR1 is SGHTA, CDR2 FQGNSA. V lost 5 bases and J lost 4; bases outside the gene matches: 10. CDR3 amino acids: CASSPTQGAPNQPQHF. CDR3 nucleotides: TGTGCCAGCAGCCCAACCCAGGGGGCCCCGAATCAGCCCCAGCATTTT.

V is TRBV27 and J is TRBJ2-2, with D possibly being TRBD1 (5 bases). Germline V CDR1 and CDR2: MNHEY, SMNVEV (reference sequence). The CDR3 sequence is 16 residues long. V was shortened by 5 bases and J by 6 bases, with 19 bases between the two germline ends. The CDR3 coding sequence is TGTGCCAGCAGTCCCTCGACCAACAGGTGGCCCGGGGAGCTGTTTTTT. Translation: CASSPSTNRWPGELFF.

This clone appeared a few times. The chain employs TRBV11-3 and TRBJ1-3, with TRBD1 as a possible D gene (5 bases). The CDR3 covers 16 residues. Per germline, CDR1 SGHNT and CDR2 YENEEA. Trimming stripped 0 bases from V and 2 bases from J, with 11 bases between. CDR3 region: CASSLEAGTAGNTIYF. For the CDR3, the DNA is TGTGCCAGCAGCTTAGAAGCAGGGACTGCTGGAAACACCATATATTTT.

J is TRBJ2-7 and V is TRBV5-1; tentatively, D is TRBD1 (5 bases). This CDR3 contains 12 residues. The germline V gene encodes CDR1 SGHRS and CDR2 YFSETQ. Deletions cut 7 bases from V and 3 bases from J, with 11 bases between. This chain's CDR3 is CASSSQDYEQYF. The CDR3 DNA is TGCGCCAGCTCTTCACAGGACTACGAGCAGTACTTC.

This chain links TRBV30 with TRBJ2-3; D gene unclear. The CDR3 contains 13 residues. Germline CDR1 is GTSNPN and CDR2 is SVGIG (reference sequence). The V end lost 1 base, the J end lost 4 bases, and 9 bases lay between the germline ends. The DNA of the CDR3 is TGTGCCTGGAGTGGGTTAAGCCCAGATACGCAGTATTTT. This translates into CAWSGLSPDTQYF.

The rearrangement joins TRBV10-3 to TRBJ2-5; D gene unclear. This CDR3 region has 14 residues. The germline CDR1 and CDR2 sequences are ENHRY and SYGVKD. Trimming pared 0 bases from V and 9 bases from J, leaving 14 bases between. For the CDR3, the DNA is TGTGCCATCAGTGAGTCGGCTGGTTCACGGGCCCAGTACTTC. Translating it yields CAISESAGSRAQYF.

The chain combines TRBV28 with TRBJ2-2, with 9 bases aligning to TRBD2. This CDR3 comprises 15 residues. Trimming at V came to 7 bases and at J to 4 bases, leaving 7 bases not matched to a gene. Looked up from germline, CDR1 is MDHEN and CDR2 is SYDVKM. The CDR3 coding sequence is TGTGCCAGCAATCGCGGGGGGGGAAGCACCGGGGAGCTGTTTTTT. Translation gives CASNRGGGSTGELFF.

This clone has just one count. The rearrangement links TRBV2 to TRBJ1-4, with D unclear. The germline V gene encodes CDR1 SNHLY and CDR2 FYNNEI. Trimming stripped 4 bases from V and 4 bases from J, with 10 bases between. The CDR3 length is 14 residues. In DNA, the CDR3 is TGTGCCAGCAGTGCAGGCCGGTATAATGAAAAACTGTTTTTT. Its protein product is CASSAGRYNEKLFF.

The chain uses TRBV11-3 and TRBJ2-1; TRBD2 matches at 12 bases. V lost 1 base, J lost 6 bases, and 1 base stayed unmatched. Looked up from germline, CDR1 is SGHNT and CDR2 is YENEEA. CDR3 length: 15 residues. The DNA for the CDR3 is TGTGCCAGCAGCTTAGCGACTAGCGGGAGCAATGAGCAGTTCTTC. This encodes CASSLATSGSNEQFF.

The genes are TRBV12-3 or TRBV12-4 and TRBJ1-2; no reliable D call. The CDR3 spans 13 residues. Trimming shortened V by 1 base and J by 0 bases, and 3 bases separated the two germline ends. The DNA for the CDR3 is TGTGCCAGCAGTTTAGACTCTAACTATGGCTACACCTTC. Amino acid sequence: CASSLDSNYGYTF.

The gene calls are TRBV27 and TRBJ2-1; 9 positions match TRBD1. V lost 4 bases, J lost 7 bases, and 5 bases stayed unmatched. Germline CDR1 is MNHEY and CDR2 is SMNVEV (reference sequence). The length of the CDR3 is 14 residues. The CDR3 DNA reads TGTGCCAGCAGTTGGGACAGGGCTCCAAATGAGCAGTTCTTC. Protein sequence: CASSWDRAPNEQFF.

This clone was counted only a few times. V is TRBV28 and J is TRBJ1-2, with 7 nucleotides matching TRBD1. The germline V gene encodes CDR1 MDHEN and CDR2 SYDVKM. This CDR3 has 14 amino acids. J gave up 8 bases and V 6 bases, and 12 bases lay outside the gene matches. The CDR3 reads CASSPVQGPPGYTF. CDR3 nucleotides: TGTGCCAGCAGCCCTGTACAGGGGCCACCGGGCTACACCTTC.

The CDR3 coding sequence is TGTGCCAGCAGCTACGACAGCCTCCCCTACTATGGCTACACCTTC. It translates to CASSYDSLPYYGYTF. The chain has TRBV7-2 and TRBJ1-2; possible D gene TRBD1, 5 bases. CDR1 SGHTA and CDR2 FQGNSA come from the germline V gene. V was pared by 4 bases and J by 3 bases, with 15 bases between. CDR3 length: 15 residues. Complete variable domain (other parts from reference TRBV7-2 and TRBJ1-2): GAGVSQSPSNKVTEKGKDVELRCDPISGHTALYWYRQSLGQGLEFLIYFQGNSAPDKSGLPSDRFSAERTGGSVSTLTIQRTQQEDSAVYLCASSYDSLPYYGYTFGSGTRLTVV.

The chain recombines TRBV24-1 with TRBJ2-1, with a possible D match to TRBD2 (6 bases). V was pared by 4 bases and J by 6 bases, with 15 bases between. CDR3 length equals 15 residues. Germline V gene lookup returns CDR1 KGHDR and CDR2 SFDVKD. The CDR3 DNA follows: TGTGCCACCAGTGACACGGGACGCGGGGTCAATGAGCAGTTCTTC. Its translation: CATSDTGRGVNEQFF.

The CDR3 spells CASSRGGGMNTEAFF. CDR3 coding DNA: TGTGCCAGTAGTAGGGGAGGGGGTATGAACACTGAAGCTTTCTTT. The chain links TRBV19 to TRBJ1-1; perhaps TRBD1 as D (6 bases). The CDR3 covers 15 residues. V lost 4 bases, J lost 0 bases, and 12 bases lay in between. Germline loops: CDR1 LNHDA, CDR2 SQIVND (reference sequence).

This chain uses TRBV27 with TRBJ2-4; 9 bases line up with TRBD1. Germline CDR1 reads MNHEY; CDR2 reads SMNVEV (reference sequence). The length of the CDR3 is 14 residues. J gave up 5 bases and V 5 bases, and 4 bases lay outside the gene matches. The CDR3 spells CASSPWTGENIQYF. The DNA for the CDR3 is TGTGCCAGCAGTCCCTGGACAGGGGAAAACATTCAGTACTTC.

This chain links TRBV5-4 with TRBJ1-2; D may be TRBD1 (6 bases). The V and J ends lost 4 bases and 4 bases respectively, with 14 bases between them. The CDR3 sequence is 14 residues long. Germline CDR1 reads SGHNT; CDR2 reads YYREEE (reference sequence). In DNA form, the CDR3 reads TGTGCCAGCAGCCCGGGGACATCCCCCTATGGCTACACCTTC. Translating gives CASSPGTSPYGYTF. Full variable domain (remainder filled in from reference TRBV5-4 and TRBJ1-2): ETGVTQSPTHLIKTRGQQVTLRCSSQSGHNTVSWYQQALGQGPQFIFQYYREEENGRGNFPPRFSGLQFPNYSSELNVNALELDDSALYLCASSPGTSPYGYTFGSGTRLTVV.

The CDR3: CASSPDRGIQPQHF. The CDR3 region has the DNA TGCGCCAGCAGTCCGGACAGGGGGATACAGCCCCAGCATTTT. The chain couples TRBV5-1 to TRBJ1-5; 10 nucleotides match TRBD1. V lost 5 bases to trimming and J lost 7 bases; unmatched junction nucleotides: 6. CDR1 and CDR2 (germline): SGHRS, YFSETQ. This CDR3 contains 14 residues.

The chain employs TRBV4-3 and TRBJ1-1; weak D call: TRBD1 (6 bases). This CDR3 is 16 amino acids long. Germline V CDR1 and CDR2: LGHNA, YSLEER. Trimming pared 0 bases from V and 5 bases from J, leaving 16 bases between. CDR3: CASSQDPRGGRTEAFF. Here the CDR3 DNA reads TGCGCCAGCAGCCAAGATCCAAGGGGGGGGCGTACTGAAGCTTTCTTT.

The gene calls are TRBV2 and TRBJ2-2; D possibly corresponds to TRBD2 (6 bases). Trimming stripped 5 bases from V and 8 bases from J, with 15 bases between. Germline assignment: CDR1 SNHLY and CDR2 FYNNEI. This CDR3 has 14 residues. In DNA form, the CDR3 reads TGTGCCAGCAGTCTTAGCGGTCCGGGGGGGGAGCTGTTTTTT. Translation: CASSLSGPGGELFF.

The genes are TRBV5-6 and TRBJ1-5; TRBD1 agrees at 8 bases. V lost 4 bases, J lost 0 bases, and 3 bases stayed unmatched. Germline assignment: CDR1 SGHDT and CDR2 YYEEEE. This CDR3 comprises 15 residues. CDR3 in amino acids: CASSMGQVSNQPQHF. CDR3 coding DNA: TGTGCCAGCAGCATGGGACAGGTTAGCAATCAGCCCCAGCATTTT.

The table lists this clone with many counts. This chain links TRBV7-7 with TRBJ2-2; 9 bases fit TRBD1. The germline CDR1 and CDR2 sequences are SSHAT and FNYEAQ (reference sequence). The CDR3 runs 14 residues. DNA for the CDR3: TGTGCTAGCCGACAGGGGGGACTCACCGGGGAGCTGTTTTTT. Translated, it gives CASRQGGLTGELFF.

The CDR3 coding sequence is TGTGCCAGCAGCCCAGGGGGCGCCTATGGCTACACCTTC. Protein: CASSPGGAYGYTF. V gene TRBV5-6 combines with J gene TRBJ1-2; 8 bases line up with TRBD1. The CDR3 spans 13 residues. The V gene's germline CDR1 is SGHDT and CDR2 YYEEEE. J was trimmed by 4 bases and V by 4 bases; bases with no gene match: 3. Combining the CDR3 with reference TRBV5-6 and TRBJ1-2 gives the whole variable domain DAGVTQSPTHLIKTRGQQVTLRCSPKSGHDTVSWYQQALGQGPQFIFQYYEEEERQRGNFPDRFSGHQFPNYSSELNVNALLLGDSALYLCASSPGGAYGYTFGSGTRLTVV.

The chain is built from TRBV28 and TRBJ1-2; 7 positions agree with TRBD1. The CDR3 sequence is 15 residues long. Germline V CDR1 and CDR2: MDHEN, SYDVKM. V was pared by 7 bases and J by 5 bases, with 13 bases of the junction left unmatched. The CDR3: CASTLRAGGWYGYTF. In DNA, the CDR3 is TGTGCCAGCACCTTGAGGGCAGGGGGATGGTATGGCTACACCTTC.

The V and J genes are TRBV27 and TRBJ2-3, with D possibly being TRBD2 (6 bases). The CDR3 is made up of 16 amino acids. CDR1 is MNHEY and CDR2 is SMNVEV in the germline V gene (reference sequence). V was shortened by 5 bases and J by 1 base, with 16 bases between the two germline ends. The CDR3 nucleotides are TGTGCCAGCAGTGTCCAGGGAGGTTGGGGCACAGATACGCAGTATTTT. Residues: CASSVQGGWGTDTQYF.

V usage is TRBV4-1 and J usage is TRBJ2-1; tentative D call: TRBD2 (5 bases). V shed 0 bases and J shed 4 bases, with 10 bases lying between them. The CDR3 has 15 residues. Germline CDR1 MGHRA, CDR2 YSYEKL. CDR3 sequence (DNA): TGCGCCAGCAGCCAAGATGGAGGCGGGTACAATGAGCAGTTCTTC. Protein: CASSQDGGGYNEQFF.

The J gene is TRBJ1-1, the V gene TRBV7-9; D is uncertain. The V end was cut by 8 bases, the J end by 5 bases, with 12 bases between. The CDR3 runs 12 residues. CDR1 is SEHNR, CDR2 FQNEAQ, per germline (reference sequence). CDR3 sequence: CASGLMRTEAFF. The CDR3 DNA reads TGTGCCAGCGGACTTATGCGGACTGAAGCTTTCTTT.

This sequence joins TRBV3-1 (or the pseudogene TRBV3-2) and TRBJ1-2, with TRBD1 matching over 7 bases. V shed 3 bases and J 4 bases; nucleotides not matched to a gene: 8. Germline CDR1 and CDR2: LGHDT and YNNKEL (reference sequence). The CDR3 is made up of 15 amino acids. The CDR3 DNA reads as TGTGCCAGCAGCCATCCAACAGGGGCATTCTATGGCTACACCTTC. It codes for CASSHPTGAFYGYTF.